This record concerns one T cell receptor (beta chain) sequence. This record belongs to a study of blood T cell repertoires in COVID-19. Across the whole study: The United States, Italy and Spain supplied acute and convalescent COVID-19 samples. The cDNA or gDNA used as material had been derived from T cells, B-cell-depleted T cells, or PBMCs.

Per the authors' pipeline: The assay estimated nucleated cells by amplifying reference gene primers. Measured with immunoSEQ multiplex PCR; TCRdb has only the in-frame clones, and not every one. D and trimming were read from the DNA, whereas the V and J calls and clone size are those reported in that table. Counted here are 300,000 to 450,000 clones, around 87% occurring once; the ten biggest clones make up less than 11%. The CDR3 contains 16 residues. Trimming removed 4 bases at V and 4 bases at J, with 16 bases between. CDR1 is MGHRA, CDR2 YSYEKL, per germline. Seattle enrolled patients during active infection and tracked them longitudinally.

The chain couples TRBV4-1 to TRBJ1-4; weak D call: TRBD1 (6 bases). Sequenced: peripheral blood. The source of this sequence is a woman aged 25 to 39 with COVID-19, enrolled during active disease. CDR3 region: CASSREGERDNEKLFF. The CDR3 bases are TGCGCCAGCAGCCGAGAGGGGGAGCGGGATAATGAAAAACTGTTTTTT.